The 20 T cell receptor beta chains listed next were all sequenced from one sample in a study of cytomegalovirus exposure and HLA in healthy donors. Sequencing used immunoSEQ multiplex PCR; TCRdb keeps in-frame clones, though not all of them. This table has 250,000 to 350,000 clones, about 90% appearing once. The specimen sequenced was PBMCs. These receptors were taken from a woman aged 25 to 39 in good health and CMV-seropositive.

The J gene is TRBJ1-1, the V gene TRBV27; D is undetermined. Germline CDR1 is MNHEY and CDR2 is SMNVEV (reference sequence). Trimming cost V 2 bases and J 1 base, with 8 bases left between them. The CDR3 has 14 amino acids. The CDR3 here is CASSLQYRNTEAFF. CDR3 in DNA: TGTGCCAGCAGTTTACAGTATAGGAACACTGAAGCTTTCTTT.

The CDR3, as DNA: TGTGCCAGCAGGGGGCGGGAGATCGAGCAGTACTTC. This sequence encodes CASRGREIEQYF. This rearrangement joins TRBV5-8 to TRBJ2-7, with 7 positions matching TRBD2. The ends lost 5 bases at V and 6 bases at J; junction bases unmatched: 5. Germline CDR1 and CDR2: SGHTS and YDEGEE. The CDR3 is 12 residues long.

As regards this clone: The sample has other DNA sequences that encode this CDR3 too. J is TRBJ2-2 and V is TRBV9; possible D gene TRBD2, 5 bases. In germline, CDR1 is SGDLS, CDR2 YYNGEE. The CDR3 has 14 amino acids. V was trimmed by 0 bases and J by 3 bases, leaving 6 bases between them. The CDR3 sequence is CASSVVGDTGELFF. DNA of the CDR3: TGTGCCAGCAGCGTAGTCGGGGACACCGGGGAGCTGTTTTTT.

The CDR3, as DNA: TGCGCCAGCAGCCAAGTTGGGCGGACTAATGAAAAACTGTTTTTT. As protein: CASSQVGRTNEKLFF. The chain carries TRBV4-1 and TRBJ1-4; the D is unclear. Trimming shortened V by 1 base and J by 2 bases, and 8 bases separated the two germline ends. The CDR3 contains 15 residues. CDR1 is MGHRA and CDR2 is YSYEKL in the germline V gene.

This chain links TRBV7-2 with TRBJ1-2; D is ambiguous. This CDR3 spans 13 amino acids. Germline lookup yields CDR1 SGHTA and CDR2 FQGNSA. Trimming left V 0 bases short and J 8 bases short, with 10 bases between. The CDR3 spells CASSLALEVGYTF. The CDR3 DNA is TGTGCCAGCAGCTTAGCGCTCGAGGTCGGCTACACCTTC.

The rearrangement links TRBV7-2 to TRBJ2-5, with 11 bases identical to TRBD2. The CDR3 sequence is 17 residues long. The V segment lost 1 base and the J segment 7 bases; nucleotides outside the gene matches: 11. Germline CDR1 is SGHTA and CDR2 is FQGNSA. CDR3 loop: CASSLELAGGRSGTQYF. DNA for the CDR3: TGTGCCAGCAGCTTAGAGTTAGCGGGGGGGCGGTCTGGGACCCAGTACTTC.

The CDR3 DNA follows: TGTGCCAGCAGGTCGGTATTCGGTACTGGGGCCAACGTCCTGACTTTC. Protein sequence: CASRSVFGTGANVLTF. J is TRBJ2-6 and V is TRBV27; D uncertain. Between the trimmed V and J ends, which lost 6 bases and 2 bases, there was a span of 14 bases. Germline V gives CDR1 MNHEY, CDR2 SMNVEV (reference sequence). The CDR3 consists of 16 residues.

This clone was found a few times. J is TRBJ1-1 and V is TRBV19, with D unclear. Deletions cut 3 bases from V and 1 base from J, with 6 bases between. Germline CDR1 LNHDA, CDR2 SQIVND (reference sequence). The CDR3 extends over 13 amino acids. The CDR3, as DNA: TGTGCCAGTAGTATTGGGGAGAACACTGAAGCTTTCTTT. It translates to CASSIGENTEAFF.

J is TRBJ2-3 and V is TRBV28; D remains unclear. The CDR3 is 11 residues long. Germline V gene data show CDR1 as MDHEN and CDR2 as SYDVKM. The germline V and J ends were trimmed by 8 bases and 0 bases, with 3 bases remaining between them. CDR3 nucleotides: TGTGCCAGCGAGAGCACAGATACGCAGTATTTT. Its protein is CASESTDTQYF.

The genes are TRBV9 and TRBJ1-2; D is ambiguous. Deletions cut 4 bases from V and 6 bases from J, with 16 bases between. The length of the CDR3 is 14 residues. The germline V gene has CDR1 SGDLS and CDR2 YYNGEE. CDR3 coding DNA: TGTGCCAGCAGCCATCCCTTGTCCTCTGATGGCTACACCTTC. Protein: CASSHPLSSDGYTF.

The V call is TRBV27, the J call TRBJ2-7; either TRBD1 or TRBD2 may fit D (5 bases each). The CDR3 length is 13 residues. CDR1 is MNHEY, CDR2 SMNVEV, per germline (reference sequence). Trimming pared 2 bases from V and 3 bases from J, leaving 8 bases between. CDR3 sequence reads: CASSLGTLYEQYF. The CDR3 DNA reads TGTGCCAGCAGTTTAGGGACGCTCTACGAGCAGTACTTC.

This chain links TRBV6-6 with TRBJ1-5, with 7 nucleotides matching TRBD1. This CDR3 has 14 residues. In germline, CDR1 is MNHNY, CDR2 SVGAGI (reference sequence). After removal of 7 bases from V and 1 base from J, the junction contained 4 bases not matched to a gene. The CDR3 DNA reads TGTGCCAGCAACCTGGGACAGAGCAATCAGCCCCAGCATTTT. This gives the protein CASNLGQSNQPQHF.

V and J are TRBV7-8 and TRBJ2-7; D gene uncertain. The ends were cut back, 4 bases at V and 3 bases at J, with 10 bases in the middle. This CDR3 is 13 amino acids long. The germline CDR1 and CDR2 sequences are SGHVS and FQNEAQ. CDR3 protein: CASSSLGLYEQYF. CDR3 nucleotide sequence: TGTGCCAGCAGCTCCCTAGGCCTCTACGAGCAGTACTTC. Based on the CDR3 plus reference TRBV7-8 and TRBJ2-7, the full variable domain is GAGVSQSPRYKVAKRGQDVALRCDPISGHVSLFWYQQALGQGPEFLTYFQNEAQLDKSGLPSDRFFAERPEGSVSTLKIQRTQQEDSAVYLCASSSLGLYEQYFGPGTRLTVT.

The rearrangement joins TRBV7-2 to TRBJ2-1; possibly TRBD2 for D (6 bases). Trimming shortened V by 1 base and J by 3 bases, and 13 bases separated the two germline ends. This CDR3 region has 16 residues. Germline values: CDR1 SGHTA, CDR2 FQGNSA. CDR3 nucleotides: TGTGCCAGCAGCTTAGGGTTCCGGGGACTCTACAATGAGCAGTTCTTC. Translation gives CASSLGFRGLYNEQFF.

The V and J genes are TRBV5-6 and TRBJ1-1; D gene unclear. Per germline, CDR1 SGHDT and CDR2 YYEEEE. V lost 3 bases and J 11 bases, leaving 20 bases between the germline ends. This CDR3 spans 14 amino acids. The CDR3: CASSSRSQLGGAFF. CDR3 bases: TGTGCCAGCAGCTCGCGTTCTCAACTTGGAGGGGCTTTCTTT.

The chain recombines TRBV5-1 with TRBJ2-2; D gene uncertain. Looked up from germline, CDR1 is SGHRS and CDR2 is YFSETQ. This CDR3 is 15 amino acids long. V was trimmed by 7 bases and J by 0 bases, leaving 13 bases between them. CDR3 in DNA: TGCGCCAGCGCGCGGTCAGCCTCGAACACCGGGGAGCTGTTTTTT. It codes for CASARSASNTGELFF.

This CDR3 is CSVVTGRDEQYF. The CDR3 DNA sequence: TGCAGCGTTGTAACAGGGCGGGACGAGCAGTACTTC. V and J are TRBV29-1 and TRBJ2-7, with a weak D call TRBD1 (6 bases). CDR3 length equals 12 residues. CDR1 is SQVTM and CDR2 is ANQGSEA in the germline V gene. The V end lost 4 bases, the J end lost 5 bases, and 12 bases lay between the germline ends.

The V gene is TRBV30, the J gene TRBJ1-2; 7 nucleotides agree with TRBD1. The J segment lost 13 bases and the V segment lost 6 bases, leaving 20 bases of the junction unmatched. This CDR3 is 14 amino acids long. CDR1 GTSNPN and CDR2 SVGIG come from the germline V gene (reference sequence). The CDR3 sequence: CACRPGTAGFFGTF. The CDR3 bases are TGTGCCTGCCGACCAGGGACAGCGGGTTTCTTCGGCACCTTC.

The rearrangement links TRBV6-5 to TRBJ1-1; D ambiguous. CDR3 size: 13 residues. Between the trimmed V and J ends, which lost 6 bases and 3 bases, there was a span of 11 bases. CDR1 and CDR2 from the germline V gene are MNHEY and SVGAGI. CDR3 in amino acids: CASSPSLYTEAFF. For the CDR3, the DNA is TGTGCCAGCAGCCCGTCTCTTTACACTGAAGCTTTCTTT.

The chain employs TRBV5-6 and TRBJ2-7, with D hard to call. The V end lost 2 bases, the J end lost 3 bases, and 6 bases lay between the germline ends. CDR1 is SGHDT, CDR2 YYEEEE, per germline. The CDR3 is made up of 12 amino acids. The CDR3 sequence is CASSLKYYEQYF. The DNA for the CDR3 is TGTGCCAGCAGCTTAAAATACTACGAGCAGTACTTC.